This TCR beta chain was identified during a study of T-cell reconstitution after alpha-beta-depleted transplantation in children. Germline V gene sequence: CDR1 SGDLS, CDR2 YYNGEE. The CDR3 sequence is 15 residues long. The ends were cut back, 5 bases at V and 4 bases at J, with 15 bases in the middle. Preparation of the TCRbeta library used unique molecular identifiers. One entry per CDR3 protein results from TCRdb running MiXCR on the PCR reads. The repertoire includes more than 450,000 distinct CDR3 sequences, about 18% of them detected once, and 3.3% sits in the top ten. The chain recombines TRBV9 with TRBJ2-2; D gene unclear. The input for sequencing was PBMCs from the stem cell graft donor, taken from the stem cell graft. This clonotype was sampled from a human donor who donated a stem cell graft to a child with acute lymphoblastic leukemia. The DNA of the CDR3 is TGTGCCAGCAGTACGTTCTACTCGAGCACCGGGGAGCTGTTTTTT. Translated: CASSTFYSSTGELFF.